The T cell receptor (beta chain) described here comes from a study of blood T cell repertoires in COVID-19. Study-wide background: Samples representing acute and convalescent COVID-19 were sourced from the United States, Italy and Spain. T cells, B-cell-depleted T cells, or PBMCs supplied cDNA or gDNA.

There are 10 residues in the CDR3. Concerning this clone itself: One junction end does not reproduce the germline sequence, and a read error may be involved.

Authors' processing steps: Amplification with reference gene primers provided the estimates of nucleated cell counts. Sequenced by immunoSEQ multiplex PCR; TCRdb stores in-frame clones only, minus some. V, J and clone size derive from that table, while D and trimming were established from the DNA sequence. The repertoire holds about 94,000 clones, with 80% as singletons. This sequence joins TRBV12-3 or TRBV12-4 and TRBJ1-3; the D gene is possibly TRBD1 (6 bases). The receptor's source is a human donor in a cohort sampled during active COVID-19. What was sequenced was peripheral blood. CDR3: CASSLQGWTF. CDR3 bases: TGTGCCAGCAGTTTACAGGGGTGGACTTTT.